This TCR beta chain was recorded in a study of blood T cell repertoires in COVID-19. Overall study context: From T cells, B-cell-depleted T cells, or PBMCs came the material, which was cDNA or gDNA.

Germline-derived CDR1 and CDR2 are MNHEY and SMNVEV (reference sequence). V was shortened by 6 bases and J by 0 bases, with 14 bases between the two germline ends. The length of the CDR3 is 15 residues. The table came from immunoSEQ multiplex PCR; TCRdb's copy has only in-frame clones and leaves some out. There are 150,000 or so clones in the sample; roughly 84% occur only once, and 15% lies in the top ten. This chain uses TRBV27 with TRBJ1-1; weak D call: TRBD1 (6 bases). The specimen sequenced was PBMCs or T cells enriched from blood (not recorded which). The TCR was taken from a man aged 45-60 years who had recovered from COVID-19. Here the CDR3 DNA reads TGTGCCAGCAGACACGAGACAGGCGTGAACACTGAAGCTTTCTTT. It specifies CASRHETGVNTEAFF.